The following is a T cell receptor (beta chain) sequence with its context. Its antigen remains unknown. General study findings and limits: Tumor memory CD4+ T cell TCR gene usage was found to cluster with blood and lymph node memory CD4+ cells and with lymph node naive CD4+ cells.

Germline V lookup: CDR1 MGHRA, CDR2 YSYEKL. The CDR3 covers 13 residues. Trimming took 0 bases from V and 6 from J, leaving 8 bases between them. Constant-region reverse primers amplified full-length variable regions, followed by semi-nested Nested Universal Primer A PCR. TCRdb fed the 5' RACE reads into MiXCR, producing one record per CDR3 protein. The sample has roughly 40,000 distinct CDR3 sequences, just under 30% seen once. The specimen was memory CD4+ T cells sorted from a lymph node. Subset meaning: memory CD4+ T cells, CD4+CD45RO+CD25-. The chain couples TRBV4-1 to TRBJ1-2; TRBD1 might be the D (5 bases). The TCR comes from a female donor with breast cancer. DNA for the CDR3: TGCGCCAGCAGCCAAGAGGACACGCATGGCTACACCTTC. Its translation is CASSQEDTHGYTF.